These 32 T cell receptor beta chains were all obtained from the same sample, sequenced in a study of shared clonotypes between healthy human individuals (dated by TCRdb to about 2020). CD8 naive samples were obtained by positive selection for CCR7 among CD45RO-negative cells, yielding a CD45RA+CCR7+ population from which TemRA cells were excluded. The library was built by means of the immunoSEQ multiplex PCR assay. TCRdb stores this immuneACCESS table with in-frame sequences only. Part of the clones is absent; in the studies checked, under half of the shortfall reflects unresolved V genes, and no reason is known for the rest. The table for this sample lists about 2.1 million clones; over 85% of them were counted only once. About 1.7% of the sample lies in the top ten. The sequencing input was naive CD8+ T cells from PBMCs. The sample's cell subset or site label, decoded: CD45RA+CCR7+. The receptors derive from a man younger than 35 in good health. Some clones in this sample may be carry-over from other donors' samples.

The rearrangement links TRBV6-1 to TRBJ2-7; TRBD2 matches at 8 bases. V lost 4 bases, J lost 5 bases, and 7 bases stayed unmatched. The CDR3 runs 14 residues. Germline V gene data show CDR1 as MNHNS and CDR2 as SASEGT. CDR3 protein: CASSVREGRDEQYF. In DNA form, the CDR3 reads TGTGCCAGCAGTGTTCGGGAGGGCCGCGACGAGCAGTACTTC.

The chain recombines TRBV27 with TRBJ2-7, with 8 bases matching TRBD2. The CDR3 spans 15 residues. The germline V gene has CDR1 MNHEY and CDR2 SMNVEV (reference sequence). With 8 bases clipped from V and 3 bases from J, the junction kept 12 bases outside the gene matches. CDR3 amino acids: CASGAGRGTIYEQYF. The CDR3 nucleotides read TGTGCCAGCGGCGCCGGGAGGGGAACTATCTACGAGCAGTACTTC.

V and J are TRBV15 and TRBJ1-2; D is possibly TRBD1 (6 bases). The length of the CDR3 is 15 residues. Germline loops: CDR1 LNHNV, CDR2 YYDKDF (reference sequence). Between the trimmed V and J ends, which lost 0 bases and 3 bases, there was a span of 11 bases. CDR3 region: CATSRDSGGHYGYTF. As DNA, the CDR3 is TGTGCCACCAGCAGAGATTCGGGGGGCCACTATGGCTACACCTTC.

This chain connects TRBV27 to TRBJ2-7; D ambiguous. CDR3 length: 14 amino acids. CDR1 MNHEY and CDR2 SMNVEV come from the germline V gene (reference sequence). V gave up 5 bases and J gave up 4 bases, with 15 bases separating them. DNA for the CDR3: TGTGCCAGCAGTCACCCGACTGACTCGTACGAGCAGTACTTC. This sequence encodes CASSHPTDSYEQYF.

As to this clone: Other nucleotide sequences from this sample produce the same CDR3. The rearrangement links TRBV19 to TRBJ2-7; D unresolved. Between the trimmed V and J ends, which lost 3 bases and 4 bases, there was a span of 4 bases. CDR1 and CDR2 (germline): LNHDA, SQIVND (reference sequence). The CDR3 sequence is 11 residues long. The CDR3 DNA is TGTGCCAGTAGTATTGGATACGAGCAGTACTTC. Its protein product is CASSIGYEQYF.

CDR3 loop: CAISRSPLNQPQHF. The CDR3, as DNA: TGTGCCATCAGTAGGTCTCCTTTAAATCAGCCCCAGCATTTT. V and J are TRBV10-3 and TRBJ1-5; D gene ambiguous. The length of the CDR3 is 14 residues. CDR1 and CDR2 from the germline V gene are ENHRY and SYGVKD. V lost 5 bases to trimming and J lost 4 bases, with 12 bases between them.

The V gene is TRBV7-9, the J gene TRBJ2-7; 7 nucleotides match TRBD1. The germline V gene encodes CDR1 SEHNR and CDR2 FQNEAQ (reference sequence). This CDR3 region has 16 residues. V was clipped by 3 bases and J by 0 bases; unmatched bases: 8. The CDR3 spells CASSFQTGAPSYEQYF. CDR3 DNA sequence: TGTGCCAGCAGCTTCCAAACAGGGGCCCCCTCCTACGAGCAGTACTTC. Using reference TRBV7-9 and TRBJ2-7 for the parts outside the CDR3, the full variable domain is DTGVSQNPRHKITKRGQNVTFRCDPISEHNRLYWYRQTLGQGPEFLTYFQNEAQLEKSRLLSDRFSAERPKGSFSTLEIQRTEQGDSAMYLCASSFQTGAPSYEQYFGPGTRLTVT.

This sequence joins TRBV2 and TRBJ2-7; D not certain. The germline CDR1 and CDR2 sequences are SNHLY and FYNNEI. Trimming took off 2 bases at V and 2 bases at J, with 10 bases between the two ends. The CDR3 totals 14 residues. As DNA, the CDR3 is TGTGCCAGCAGTGAATGGCAGGTTGCCTACGAGCAGTACTTC. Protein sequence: CASSEWQVAYEQYF.

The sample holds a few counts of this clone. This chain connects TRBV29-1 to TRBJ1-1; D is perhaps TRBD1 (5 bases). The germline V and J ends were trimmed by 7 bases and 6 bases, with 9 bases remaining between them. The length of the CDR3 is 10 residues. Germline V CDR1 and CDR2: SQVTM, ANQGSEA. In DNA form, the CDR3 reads TGCAGCGCTGGACACCCTGAAGCTTTCTTT. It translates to CSAGHPEAFF.

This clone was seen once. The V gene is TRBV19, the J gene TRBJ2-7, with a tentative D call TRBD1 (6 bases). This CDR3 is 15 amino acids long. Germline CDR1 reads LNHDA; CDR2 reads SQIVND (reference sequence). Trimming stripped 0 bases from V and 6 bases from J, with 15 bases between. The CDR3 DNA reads TGTGCCAGTAGTATAGATTCCGGACAGACCCGCGAGCAGTACTTC. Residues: CASSIDSGQTREQYF. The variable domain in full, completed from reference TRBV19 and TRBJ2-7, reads DGGITQSPKYLFRKEGQNVTLSCEQNLNHDAMYWYRQDPGQGLRLIYYSQIVNDFQKGDIAEGYSVSREKKESFPLTVTSAQKNPTAFYLCASSIDSGQTREQYFGPGTRLTVT.

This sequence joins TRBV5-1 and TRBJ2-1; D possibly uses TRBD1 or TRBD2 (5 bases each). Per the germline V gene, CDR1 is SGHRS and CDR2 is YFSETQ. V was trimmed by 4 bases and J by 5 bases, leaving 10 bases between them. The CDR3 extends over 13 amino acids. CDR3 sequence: CASSGRDDNEQFF. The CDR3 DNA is TGCGCCAGCAGCGGCAGGGACGACAATGAGCAGTTCTTC.

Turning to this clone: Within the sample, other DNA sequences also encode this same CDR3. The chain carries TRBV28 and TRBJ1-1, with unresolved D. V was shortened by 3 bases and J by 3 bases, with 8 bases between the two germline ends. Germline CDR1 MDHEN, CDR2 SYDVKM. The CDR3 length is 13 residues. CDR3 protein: CASSLVKDTEAFF. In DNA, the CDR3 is TGTGCCAGCAGTTTGGTAAAGGACACTGAAGCTTTCTTT.

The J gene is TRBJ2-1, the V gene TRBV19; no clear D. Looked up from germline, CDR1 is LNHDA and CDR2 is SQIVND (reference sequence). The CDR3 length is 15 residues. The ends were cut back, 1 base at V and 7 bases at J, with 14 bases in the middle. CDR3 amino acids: CASSIGVAMVNEQFF. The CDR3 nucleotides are TGTGCCAGTAGTATAGGGGTAGCTATGGTTAATGAGCAGTTCTTC. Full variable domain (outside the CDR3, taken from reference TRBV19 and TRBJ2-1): DGGITQSPKYLFRKEGQNVTLSCEQNLNHDAMYWYRQDPGQGLRLIYYSQIVNDFQKGDIAEGYSVSREKKESFPLTVTSAQKNPTAFYLCASSIGVAMVNEQFFGPGTRLTVL.

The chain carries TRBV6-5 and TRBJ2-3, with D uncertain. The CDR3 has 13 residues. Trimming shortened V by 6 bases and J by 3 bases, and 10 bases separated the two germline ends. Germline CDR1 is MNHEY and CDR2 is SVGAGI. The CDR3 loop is CASRPQLTDTQYF. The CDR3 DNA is TGTGCCAGCAGACCCCAACTTACAGATACGCAGTATTTT.

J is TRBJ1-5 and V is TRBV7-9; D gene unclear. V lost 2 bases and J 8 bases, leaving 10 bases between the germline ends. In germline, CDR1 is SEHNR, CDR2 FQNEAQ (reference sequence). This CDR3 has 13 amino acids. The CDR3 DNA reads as TGTGCCAGCAGCTTATCGCCCCCTGAGCCCCAGCATTTT. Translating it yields CASSLSPPEPQHF.

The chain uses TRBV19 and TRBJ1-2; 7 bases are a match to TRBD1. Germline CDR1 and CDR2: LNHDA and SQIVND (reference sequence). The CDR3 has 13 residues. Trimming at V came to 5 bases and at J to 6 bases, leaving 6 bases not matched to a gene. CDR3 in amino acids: CASSPWQGDGYTF. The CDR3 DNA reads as TGTGCCAGTAGTCCGTGGCAGGGGGATGGCTACACCTTC.

The CDR3: CASSARLAGSYNEQFF. Here the CDR3 DNA reads TGTGCCAGCAGCGCCAGACTAGCGGGCTCCTACAATGAGCAGTTCTTC. The chain joins TRBV9 to TRBJ2-1; the match to TRBD2 covers 10 bases. The CDR3 is 16 residues long. Germline assignment: CDR1 SGDLS and CDR2 YYNGEE. V dropped 3 bases and J dropped 0; count of bases not matched to a gene: 3.

Here the CDR3 DNA reads TGTGCCAGCAGAGAATCACCGGGACAGGGTATTTTCCAGCGGATTTTGGATGAGCAGTTCTTC. Its translation is CASRESPGQGIFQRILDEQFF. This chain uses TRBV2 with TRBJ2-1, with 9 bases aligning to TRBD1. The V and J ends lost 6 bases and 8 bases, in that order; junction bases with no gene match: 29. This CDR3 has 21 amino acids. Germline values: CDR1 SNHLY, CDR2 FYNNEI. Together with reference TRBV2 and TRBJ2-1, the CDR3 gives the full variable domain: EPEVTQTPSHQVTQMGQEVILRCVPISNHLYFYWYRQILGQKVEFLVSFYNNEISEKSEIFDDQFSVERPDGSNFTLKIRSTKLEDSAMYFCASRESPGQGIFQRILDEQFFGPGTRLTVL.

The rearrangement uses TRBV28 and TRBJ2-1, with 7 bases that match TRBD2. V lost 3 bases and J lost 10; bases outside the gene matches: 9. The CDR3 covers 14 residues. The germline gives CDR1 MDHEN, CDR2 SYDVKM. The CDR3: CASSFLAGAREQFF. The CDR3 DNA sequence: TGTGCCAGCAGTTTTTTGGCGGGAGCACGGGAGCAGTTCTTC. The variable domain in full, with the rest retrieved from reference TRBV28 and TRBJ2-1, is DVKVTQSSRYLVKRTGEKVFLECVQDMDHENMFWYRQDPGLGLRLIYFSYDVKMKEKGDIPEGYSVSREKKERFSLILESASTNQTSMYLCASSFLAGAREQFFGPGTRLTVL.

In DNA, the CDR3 is TGTGCCAGCAGGTTGGACAGGGAGGATACGCAGTATTTT. Translated, it gives CASRLDREDTQYF. The chain carries TRBV6-5 and TRBJ2-3; 8 positions agree with TRBD1. CDR1 is MNHEY, CDR2 SVGAGI, per germline. This CDR3 region has 13 residues. J was trimmed by 6 bases and V by 6 bases; bases with no gene match: 5.

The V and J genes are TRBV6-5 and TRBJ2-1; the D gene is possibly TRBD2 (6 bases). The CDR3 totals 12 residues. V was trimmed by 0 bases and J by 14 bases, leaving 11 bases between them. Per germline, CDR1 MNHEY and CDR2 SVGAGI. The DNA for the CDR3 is TGTGCCAGCAGTTACTCAACCGGCGGGGAGTTCTTC. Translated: CASSYSTGGEFF.

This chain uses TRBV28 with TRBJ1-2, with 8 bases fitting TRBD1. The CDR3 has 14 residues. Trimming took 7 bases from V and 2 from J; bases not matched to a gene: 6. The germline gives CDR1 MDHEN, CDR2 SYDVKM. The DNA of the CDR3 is TGTGCCAGCAATCCCAGGGGGCTGAACTATGGCTACACCTTC. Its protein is CASNPRGLNYGYTF.

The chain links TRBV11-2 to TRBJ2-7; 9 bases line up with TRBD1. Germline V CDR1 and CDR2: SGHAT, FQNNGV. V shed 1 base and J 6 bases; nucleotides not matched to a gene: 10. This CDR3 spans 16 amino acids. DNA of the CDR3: TGTGCCAGCAGCTTAGCAGCCGGGACAGGGAATCCCGAGCAGTACTTC. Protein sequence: CASSLAAGTGNPEQYF.

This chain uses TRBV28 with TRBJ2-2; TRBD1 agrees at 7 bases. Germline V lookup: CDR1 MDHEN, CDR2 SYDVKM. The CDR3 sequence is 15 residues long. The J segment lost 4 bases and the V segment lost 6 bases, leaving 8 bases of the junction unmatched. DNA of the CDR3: TGTGCCAGCAGCTGGGGGACAGAGCCCACCGGGGAGCTGTTTTTT. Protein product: CASSWGTEPTGELFF.

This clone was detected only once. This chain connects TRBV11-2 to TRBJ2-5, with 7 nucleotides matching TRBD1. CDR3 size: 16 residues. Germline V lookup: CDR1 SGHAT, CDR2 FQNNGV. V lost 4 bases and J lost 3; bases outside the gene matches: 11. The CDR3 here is CASSSPGQRLKETQYF. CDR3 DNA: TGTGCCAGCAGCTCTCCGGGACAGAGACTCAAAGAGACCCAGTACTTC. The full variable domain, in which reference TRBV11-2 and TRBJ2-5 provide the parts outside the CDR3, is EAGVAQSPRYKIIEKRQSVAFWCNPISGHATLYWYQQILGQGPKLLIQFQNNGVVDDSQLPKDRFSAERLKGVDSTLKIQPAKLEDSAVYLCASSSPGQRLKETQYFGPGTRLLVL.

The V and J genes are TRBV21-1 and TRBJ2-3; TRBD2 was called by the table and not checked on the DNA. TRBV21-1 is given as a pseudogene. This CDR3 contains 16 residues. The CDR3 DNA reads TGTGCCAGCAGCAAAGAGGAGGGGCTTGGGACAGATACGCAGTATTTT. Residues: CASSKEEGLGTDTQYF.

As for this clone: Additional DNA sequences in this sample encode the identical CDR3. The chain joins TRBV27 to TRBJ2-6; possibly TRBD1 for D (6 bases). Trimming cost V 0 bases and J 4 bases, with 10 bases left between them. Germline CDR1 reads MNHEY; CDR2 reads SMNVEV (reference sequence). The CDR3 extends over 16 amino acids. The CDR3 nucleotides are TGTGCCAGCAGTTTATCTCCAGGGGCGGGGGCCAACGTCCTGACTTTC. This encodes CASSLSPGAGANVLTF.

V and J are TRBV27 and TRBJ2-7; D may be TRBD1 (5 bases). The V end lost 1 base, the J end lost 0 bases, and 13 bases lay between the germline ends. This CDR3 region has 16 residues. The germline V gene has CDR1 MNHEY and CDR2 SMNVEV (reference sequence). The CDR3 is CASSLFKGPSSYEQYF. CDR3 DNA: TGTGCCAGCAGTTTATTTAAGGGGCCCAGCTCCTACGAGCAGTACTTC.

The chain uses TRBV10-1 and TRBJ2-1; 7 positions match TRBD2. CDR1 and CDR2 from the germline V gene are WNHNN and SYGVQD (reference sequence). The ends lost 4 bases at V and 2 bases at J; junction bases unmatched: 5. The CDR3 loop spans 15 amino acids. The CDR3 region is CASSAGSGPYNEQFF. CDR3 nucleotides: TGCGCCAGCAGTGCCGGTAGCGGGCCCTACAATGAGCAGTTCTTC.

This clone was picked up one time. The CDR3 nucleotides read TGCGCCAGCAGCATGCTGGATGAAGCTAACTATGGCTACACCTTC. It is translated as CASSMLDEANYGYTF. The chain links TRBV5-1 to TRBJ1-2; D gene unclear. V dropped 4 bases and J dropped 0 bases, with 13 bases sitting between them. CDR1 SGHRS and CDR2 YFSETQ come from the germline V gene. This CDR3 is 15 amino acids long.

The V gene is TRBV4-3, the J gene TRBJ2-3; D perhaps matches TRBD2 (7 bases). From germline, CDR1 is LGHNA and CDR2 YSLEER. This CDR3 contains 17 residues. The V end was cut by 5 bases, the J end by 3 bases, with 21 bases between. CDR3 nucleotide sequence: TGCGCCAGCAGCTCTCAAAGGGGGGGCCCGTTAACAGATACGCAGTATTTT. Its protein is CASSSQRGGPLTDTQYF.

CDR3 region: CASSIRDGRGELFF. Here the CDR3 DNA reads TGTGCCAGCAGCATCCGCGACGGTCGGGGGGAGCTGTTTTTT. The chain has TRBV9 and TRBJ2-2; D ambiguous. Germline V gives CDR1 SGDLS, CDR2 YYNGEE. Between the trimmed V and J ends, which lost 4 bases and 8 bases, there was a span of 15 bases. This CDR3 contains 14 residues.